What follows describes a single T cell receptor beta chain. This receptor's antigen is unknown. No quality values exist for individual bases; no much larger clone is one base distant. Reading the label with the study, this specimen's treatment or condition is: live attenuated yellow fever vaccine strain. Two biological replicates of bulk PBMCs were collected at each blood-draw timepoint. PBMCs were isolated from peripheral blood using a standard Ficoll-Paque protocol. RNA was extracted with TriZol from bulk PBMCs, CD4 and CD8 fractions, and dextramer-positive and dextramer-negative fractions. This record belongs to a study of T cells after yellow fever vaccination (dated by TCRdb to the late 2010s). With respect to the entire study: The SMART-Seq v4 Ultra Low Input RNA kit was used to prepare libraries from fractions with low cell numbers. Blood samples were taken at several timepoints before and after primary and secondary immunization, and bulk PBMC replicates and cell subsets were isolated. To track T-cell clones before and after primary and booster YFV17D yellow fever vaccination, bulk TCR alpha and beta repertoires were sequenced longitudinally. Two healthy male donors made up the cohort, one aged 18 to 29 years and the other aged 30 to 40 years. On the study overall, not on this receptor specifically: A small share of clonotypes was detected in both CD4 and CD8 compartments, with the overlap likely arising from convergent recombination. Because only two donors were included in the study, the extent to which the findings can be generalized is limited. Most clones expanded after primary vaccination were re-detected after the booster (around 96% of CD4 and roughly 87% of CD8), suggesting broad memory maintenance. The secondary T-cell response was weaker than the primary response but faster, peaking on day 5 instead of day 15. FACS-sorted repertoires could contain abundant contaminating clonotypes from the bulk population, so computational filtering was required.

TCR cDNA was made using 5'RACE template switching, a step that added a universal primer site and unique molecular identifiers. cDNA synthesis was primed from both the TCR alpha and TCR beta constant segments. Libraries were amplified in two PCR steps, with sample barcodes and sequencing adapters added in the second step. Sequencing of libraries was performed on Illumina HiSeq 2500 (2x100 bp) or NovaSeq (2x150 bp). As for the original processing: MIGEC was used to demultiplex reads and collapse the reads into UMI consensus sequences, and MiXCR was used for V(D)J alignment. Clonotypes responding to the vaccine were identified with edgeR on replicate PBMC samples, with the criteria of FDR below 0.01 and a log2 fold change above 5 up to day 15. CD4 or CD8 identity was assigned to each bulk clonotype according to whether the clonotype was present at higher abundance in the sequenced CD4 repertoire or the sequenced CD8 repertoire. The public sequencing data were trimmed at Q25 with fastp and processed into clonotypes with MiXCR by TCRdb, which kept only in-frame beta chains. Duplicate CDR3 protein sequences are folded into a single record with the most common DNA and genes. The V and J calls reflect TCRdb's pipeline rather than the authors' work. Counted in this sample were approximately 600,000 distinct CDR3 sequences; more than 9% of them appeared once. About 15% of the sample is taken by the ten largest.

The CDR3 spans 17 residues, from the cysteine through the phenylalanine. Kept here is only the CDR3 DNA, which spans 51 bases and is read in frame from base 1. The germline V end is reduced by 0 bases and the J end by 5 bases; junction bases left unmatched: 6. From the germline V gene, CDR1 is SGHRS and CDR2 is YFSETQ. The receptor chain draws on TRBV5-1 and TRBJ2-5, with 14 bases aligning to TRBD2. Sample: PBMCs, taken on the day of the yellow fever booster vaccination. The clonotype originates from a man aged 25 to 40 who received the YFV17D yellow fever vaccine. The CDR3 region reads CASSLGTSGRRSETQYF. The DNA reads as follows: TGCGCCAGCAGCTTGGGGACTAGCGGGAGGAGGAGCGAGACCCAGTACTTC.